This T cell receptor (beta chain) was profiled in a study of T-cell reconstitution after alpha-beta-depleted transplantation in children. Comments on this clonotype: The antigen remains unidentified.

The germline V gene encodes CDR1 LGHDT and CDR2 YNNKEL (reference sequence). The CDR3 sequence is 14 residues long. Trimming removed 1 base at V and 7 bases at J, with 10 bases between. Points from the study as a whole: Expanded graft clones numbering several hundred reportedly gave rise to alpha-beta T cells about two months after transplant. By one year post-transplant, T-cell counts and diversity largely arose from T cells that were newly produced. Surviving thymic progenitors and recipient T cells were the source of high TCRbeta diversity at day 60 in some patients.

It was with unique molecular identifiers that the TCRbeta library was prepared. TCRdb itself ran the PCR reads through MiXCR, one entry per CDR3 protein. Here the sample spans 200,000 to 250,000 distinct CDR3 sequences, around 7.8% being singletons. The sequenced sample was PBMCs, mostly from graft donor cells, obtained 180 days after TCRalphabeta/CD19-depleted stem cell transplant. This chain connects TRBV3-1 to TRBJ1-4; no reliable D call. The sequence derives from a male patient younger than 18 who had a stem cell transplant for acute lymphoblastic leukemia, so the T cells may come from the graft donor. The CDR3 DNA sequence: TGTGCCAGCAGCCAAGCCCCTTCAGGTGAAAAACTGTTTTTT. It specifies CASSQAPSGEKLFF.